These 9 T cell receptor beta chains were all obtained from the same sample, sequenced in a study of regulatory T cells in long-lasting Graves disease (dated by TCRdb to the early 2020s). Library construction relied on multiplex PCR. The run used an Illumina HiSeq 4000. iRepertoire HTBI primers and Arm-PCR amplification of CDR3 regions were used to construct TCR beta libraries. The public reads were quality trimmed at Q25 with fastp and then assembled into clones with MiXCR by TCRdb, keeping productive beta chains. For every CDR3 protein sequence, its rows merge into one entry that carries the most common genes and DNA. In this sample the table shows 600,000 to 850,000 distinct CDR3 sequences, 30% of which occur a single time. Together, the top ten hold about two fifths of the sample. This specimen's time point label, per the study, means: persistent/refractory GD, antithyroid drugs over 5 years with positive TRAb. For both TCR sequencing and RNA sequencing, RNA was extracted from PBMCs using TRIzol.

This specimen was peripheral blood mononuclear cells (PBMCs), taken when the disease was refractory, from a patient treated with antithyroid drugs. The receptors were gathered from a female donor with Graves disease.

Points on this clonotype: This clone may be a read error of a much larger clone one base away. The rearrangement links TRBV27 to TRBJ2-7; D possibly corresponds to TRBD1 (5 bases). The CDR3 extends over 13 amino acids. Germline assignment: CDR1 MNHEY and CDR2 SMNVEV (reference sequence). CDR3 loop: CASSPQGSHEQYF. The CDR3, as DNA: TGTGCCAGCAGCCCCCAGGGCTCCCACGAGCAGTACTTC.

The chain joins TRBV12-3 or TRBV12-4 to TRBJ1-3; D is uncertain. Trimming removed 7 bases at V and 0 bases at J, with 10 bases between. The CDR3 has 14 residues. The DNA of the CDR3 is TGTGCCAGCACAACCGAGATCTCTGGAAACACCATATATTTT. This encodes CASTTEISGNTIYF.

This rearrangement joins TRBV6-1 to TRBJ1-2; D may be TRBD1 (5 bases). This CDR3 comprises 13 residues. The germline V gene encodes CDR1 MNHNS and CDR2 SASEGT. Trimming stripped 6 bases from V and 8 bases from J, with 16 bases between. CDR3 sequence (DNA): TGTGCCAGCAGGACAGCCGATCTGGGGGGCTACACCTTC. This encodes CASRTADLGGYTF.

The V and J genes are TRBV28 and TRBJ1-5; TRBD1 might be the D (5 bases). With 3 bases removed from V and 0 bases from J, the gap between germline ends came to 12 bases. Germline CDR1 is MDHEN and CDR2 is SYDVKM. The CDR3 extends over 16 amino acids. For the CDR3, the DNA is TGTGCCAGCAGTTTTTACAGGAGGCCTAGCAATCAGCCCCAGCATTTT. Its protein product is CASSFYRRPSNQPQHF.

This clonotype was found a few times. The rearrangement links TRBV27 to TRBJ1-1; 9 nucleotides agree with TRBD1. CDR3 length equals 13 residues. The germline V gene encodes CDR1 MNHEY and CDR2 SMNVEV (reference sequence). V gave up 4 bases and J gave up 6 bases; unmatched junction bases: 3. Here the CDR3 DNA reads TGTGCCAGCAGTTCATGGACAGGGGCTGAAGCTTTCTTT. Encoded protein: CASSSWTGAEAFF.

This clonotype was recorded many times. The J gene is TRBJ2-5, the V gene TRBV28; 7 nucleotides agree with TRBD1. Germline CDR1 and CDR2: MDHEN and SYDVKM. This CDR3 is 15 amino acids long. Trimming took 6 bases from V and 4 from J; bases not matched to a gene: 11. CDR3 DNA sequence: TGTGCCAGCAGCCCAGGGACAGTTGAAAGAGAGACCCAGTACTTC. Its protein product is CASSPGTVERETQYF.

This clonotype occurred a few times. The chain couples TRBV2 to TRBJ1-2; perhaps TRBD1 as D (6 bases). The CDR3 consists of 14 residues. Trimming shortened V by 6 bases and J by 8 bases, and 19 bases separated the two germline ends. Germline V gives CDR1 SNHLY, CDR2 FYNNEI. CDR3 amino acids: CASRARGRGAGYTF. The CDR3 DNA reads TGTGCCAGCAGAGCCAGAGGCAGGGGCGCCGGCTACACCTTC.

The chain employs TRBV5-5 and TRBJ1-2; 10 bases are shared with TRBD1. With 4 bases clipped from V and 2 bases from J, the junction kept 11 bases outside the gene matches. CDR1 and CDR2 from the germline V gene are SGHKS and YYEKEE (reference sequence). This CDR3 comprises 17 residues. The CDR3 DNA reads as TGTGCCAGCAGCCAGAGACCGGGACAGGGGACGAACTATGGCTACACCTTC. Residues: CASSQRPGQGTNYGYTF. The whole variable domain, remainder taken from reference TRBV5-5 and TRBJ1-2, is DAGVTQSPTHLIKTRGQQVTLRCSPISGHKSVSWYQQVLGQGPQFIFQYYEKEERGRGNFPDRFSARQFPNYSSELNVNALLLGDSALYLCASSQRPGQGTNYGYTFGSGTRLTVV.

V usage is TRBV9 and J usage is TRBJ1-4; D is perhaps TRBD1 (5 bases). The CDR3 spans 16 residues. V lost 3 bases to trimming and J lost 4 bases, with 16 bases between them. In germline, CDR1 is SGDLS, CDR2 YYNGEE. The CDR3 sequence: CASSEDSHPYNEKLFF. In DNA, the CDR3 is TGTGCCAGCAGCGAAGACAGCCACCCCTATAATGAAAAACTGTTTTTT.